These T cell receptor beta chains were read from a single sample in a study of breast tumors, draining lymph nodes, adjacent tissues. Using its own MiXCR run on the multiplex PCR reads, TCRdb lists one record per CDR3 protein. Found here are 160,000 or so distinct CDR3 sequences, more than 25% of them singletons; the top ten hold 3% to 4.5%. The sequenced sample consisted of axillary lymph node tissue. Receptors originate from a female donor with breast cancer. Some clones in this sample may be carry-over from other donors' samples. Each CDR3 is given with its conserved first and last residue. The D gene is left open where the match is weak. Clone size is stated in some rows and not others, as once, few, many or a class when expanded.

TRBD2 TRBJ2-7 - TRBV6-1 TGTGCCAGCAGTGAAGTGAGACTAGCGGGGGGCCGGAGGGAGCAGTACTTC CASSEVRLAGGRREQYF
- TRBJ1-1 - TRBV14 TGTGCCAGCAGCCAAGCGATCGACATGAACACTGAAGCTTTCTTT CASSQAIDMNTEAFF
TRBD1 TRBJ1-3 many TRBV9 TGTGCCAGCACCCCGGGACAGGGAAACACCATATATTTT CASTPGQGNTIYF
- TRBJ2-7 - TRBV20-1 TGCAGTGCTAGCCCGGGACTGTACGAGCAGTACTTC CSASPGLYEQYF
- TRBJ2-3 many TRBV6-2/TRBV6-3 TGTGCCAGCAGTTACTGGTCAGATACGCAGTATTTT CASSYWSDTQYF
- TRBJ1-1 many TRBV7-8 TGTGCCAGCAGCAGGAACACTGAAGCTTTCTTT CASSRNTEAFF
- TRBJ1-3 - TRBV20-1 TGCAGTGCTGACAGGGGAAACACCATATATTTT CSADRGNTIYF
TRBD2 TRBJ2-1 many TRBV12-3/TRBV12-4 TGTGCCAGCAGTCGTCTAGCGGGAGTATTCCACAATGAGCAGTTCTTC CASSRLAGVFHNEQFF
- TRBJ2-3 many TRBV20-1 TGCAGTGCGAGGACACTTTGGACAGATACGCAGTATTTT CSARTLWTDTQYF
TRBD1 TRBJ1-1 - TRBV7-3 TGTGCCAGCAGCTTAACATCAGGGGGATACACTGAAGCTTTCTTT CASSLTSGGYTEAFF
- TRBJ1-2 many TRBV20-1 TGCAGTGCTAGAGATCCTGGCGCCGTGACTTCTAACTATGGCTACACCTTC CSARDPGAVTSNYGYTF
- TRBJ1-5 - TRBV6-1 TGTGCCAGCAGTGACTTCCAAATGGCGGGGATGTATAGCAATCAGCCCCAGCATTTT CASSDFQMAGMYSNQPQHF
TRBD1 TRBJ2-3 - TRBV10-3 TGTGCCATCAGTGCGGGACAGGGGTCAGATACGCAGTATTTT CAISAGQGSDTQYF
- TRBJ1-3 many TRBV3-1 TGTGCCAGCAGCCGGGCGAGCTCTGGAAACACCATATATTTT CASSRASSGNTIYF
- TRBJ2-1 - TRBV7-9 TGTGCCAGCAGCTTAGTCGGGCAGAGTAATGAGCAGTTCTTC CASSLVGQSNEQFF
- TRBJ2-3 many TRBV2 TGTGCCAGCAGCTGGGACCCCGCGGATACGCAGTATTTT CASSWDPADTQYF
- TRBJ2-7 many TRBV28 TGTGCCAGCAGTTTTGATGCGGGGCAGCTAAGCGAGCAGTACTTC CASSFDAGQLSEQYF
- TRBJ2-3 many TRBV20-1 TGCAGTGCTAGAAGGTACGGAGATACGCAGTATTTT CSARRYGDTQYF
- TRBJ1-2 many TRBV20-1 TGCAGTGCTAGAGACCGCGGACAGAGCTGGAACTATGGCTACACCTTC CSARDRGQSWNYGYTF
TRBD1 TRBJ1-2 few TRBV18 TGTGCCAGCTCACCAGAATGGGACAGTCCCTATGGCTACACCTTC CASSPEWDSPYGYTF
- TRBJ1-5 - TRBV27 TGTGCCAGCAGCGACGGTCATAGCAATCAGCCCCAGCATTTT CASSDGHSNQPQHF
- TRBJ2-2 many TRBV6-6 TGTGCCAGCAGTCACCGGAGGGACAACACCGGGGAGCTGTTTTTT CASSHRRDNTGELFF
TRBD1 TRBJ1-5 many TRBV20-1 TGCAGTGCACCGCGACAGGGGATCAATCAGCCCCAGCATTTT CSAPRQGINQPQHF
- TRBJ2-6 - TRBV12-3/TRBV12-4 TGTGCCAGCAGTTTTGTGTCGTCAGAAGCTATACATGTTGGGGCCAACGTCCTGACTTTC CASSFVSSEAIHVGANVLTF
- TRBJ1-6 many TRBV28 TGTGCCAGCAGTTGGACCTCCTATAATTCACCCCTCCACTTT CASSWTSYNSPLHF
TRBD1 TRBJ1-6 once TRBV11-2 TGTGCCAGCAGCTTCACCGGGACAGGGGGGAATTCACCCCTCCACTTT CASSFTGTGGNSPLHF
- TRBJ1-6 once TRBV20-1 TGCAGTGCTAGAGATTCACCGAGCGGGGATTCACCCCTCCACTTT CSARDSPSGDSPLHF
- TRBJ2-5 many TRBV5-8 TGTGCCAGCACCCACTCTGGAGGGGGGGCCGGAGGGACCCAGTACTTC CASTHSGGGAGGTQYF
- TRBJ1-5 - TRBV2 TGTGCCAGGCGGGGACAAGATAATCAGCCCCAGCATTTT CARRGQDNQPQHF
TRBD1 TRBJ1-4 - TRBV6-6 TGTGCCAGCAGTCCCCTCGGGACAGTTAATGAAAAACTGTTCTTT CASSPLGTVNEKLFF
- TRBJ2-1 many TRBV30 TGTGCCTGGAGTAGGAGGGGGCGCGTTTACAATGAGCAGTTCTTC CAWSRRGRVYNEQFF
- TRBJ1-5 many TRBV27 TGTGCCAGCAGTCCCGAGAGAGGGAATCAGCCCCAGCATTTT CASSPERGNQPQHF
- TRBJ1-6 - TRBV10-1 TGCGCCAGCACCCCGCGACCTAATTCACCCCTCCACTTT CASTPRPNSPLHF
TRBD2 TRBJ2-7 many TRBV6-2/TRBV6-3 TGTGCCAGCAGTCTCCACCGGGGACTAATTTACGAGCAGTACTTC CASSLHRGLIYEQYF
- TRBJ1-2 - TRBV14 TGTGCCAGCAGCCAAGATTTACGGGGGTGGAGGGGCTACACCTTC CASSQDLRGWRGYTF
- TRBJ2-3 many TRBV24-1 TGTGCCACGGGGGCCCCTTACACAGATACGCAGTATTTT CATGAPYTDTQYF
TRBD2 TRBJ2-1 - TRBV7-2 TGTGCCAGCAGCTTAGCGCTCTTGGGCCTAGCGGGGGGAACCAATGAGCAGTTCTTC CASSLALLGLAGGTNEQFF
TRBD1 TRBJ2-2 - TRBV6-2/TRBV6-3 TGTGCCAGCAGTCACCCGGGACAGAGGGGAAACACCGGGGAGCTGTTTTTT CASSHPGQRGNTGELFF
- TRBJ2-3 many TRBV7-2 TGTGCCAGCAGCTTAGAAAGTTGGGATACGCAGTATTTT CASSLESWDTQYF
- TRBJ2-1 many TRBV18 TGTGCCAGCTCCCCAAATCGTAATAACAATGAGCAGTTCTTC CASSPNRNNNEQFF
- TRBJ1-2 many TRBV4-1 TGCGCCAGCAGCAATACCCCAGCACACTATGGCTACACCTTC CASSNTPAHYGYTF
- TRBJ2-1 many TRBV20-1 TGCAGTGCTAGAAGGGGAACCGACAATGAGCAGTTCTTC CSARRGTDNEQFF
- TRBJ1-5 many TRBV6-9 TGTGCCATCCGACCGGGCCATAATCAGCCCCAGCATTTT CAIRPGHNQPQHF
TRBD1 TRBJ2-2 - TRBV5-1 TGCGCCAGCAGCGAGGGGACAGGGTTTAATACCGGGGAGCTGTCTTTT CASSEGTGFNTGELSF
TRBD1 TRBJ2-7 few TRBV6-5 TGTGCCAGCAGGCCTACCGGGACAGGGGGCGGCGAGCAGTACTTC CASRPTGTGGGEQYF
- TRBJ1-3 - TRBV20-1 TGCAGTGCTAGCGGGGGGTCCTCTGGAAACACCATATATTTT CSASGGSSGNTIYF
- TRBJ1-2 - TRBV7-2 TGTGCCAGCAGCTTAGATCTCTATGGCTACACCTTC CASSLDLYGYTF
TRBD2 TRBJ2-7 many TRBV4-3 TGCGCCAGCAGCCAAGATCACGAAGGGACTAGCGGGAGCAAGCAGTACTTC CASSQDHEGTSGSKQYF
TRBD2 TRBJ2-2 many TRBV18 TGTGCCAGCTCACCAAGCGGGGGGAACACCGGGGAGCTGTTTTTT CASSPSGGNTGELFF
- TRBJ1-2 many TRBV19 TGTGCCAGCGATTCCTTCAACTATGGCTACACCTTC CASDSFNYGYTF